A selection of T cell receptor beta chains follows, all from one sample in a study of blood T cells in healthy people across ages. From the 5' RACE reads, TCRdb called clonotypes with MiXCR, one entry per CDR3 protein. Among about 1.4 million distinct CDR3 sequences, approximately 59% were seen once, and the ten largest hold under 8.5%. Sequenced input: blood. The receptors shown here come from a man aged 18 to 29 in good health. Both conserved end residues are part of each CDR3. The D gene is left open where the match is weak. Only some rows state a clone size, as once, few, many or a class for expanded clones.

j_call clone_size d_call v_call cdr3_nt cdr3_aa
TRBJ1-1 - - TRBV6-5 TGTGCCAGCAGTTACTCGACTCCACTATTCAGGGGTGGGATGAACACTGAAGCTTTCTTT CASSYSTPLFRGGMNTEAFF
TRBJ1-5 - - TRBV6-5 TGTGCCAGCAGTGACATGCAAGGCAATCAGCCCCAGCATTTT CASSDMQGNQPQHF
TRBJ2-3 - - TRBV11-2 TGTGCCAGCAGCCCCCTAAGACCGTATTTT CASSPLRPYF
TRBJ2-2 - TRBD2 TRBV6-1 TGTACCAGCACCCCGCGGGAGTCCGGGGAGCTGTTTTTT CTSTPRESGELFF
TRBJ2-1 - TRBD1 TRBV12-3/TRBV12-4 TGTGCCAGCAGTCTGGCCACGGGACAGGGGATGCGGGAGCAGTTCTTC CASSLATGQGMREQFF
TRBJ2-5 - TRBD1 TRBV5-5 TGTGCCAGCAGCCCTAGGACAGGGCGTCAACAAGAGACCCAGTACTTC CASSPRTGRQQETQYF
TRBJ2-5 - TRBD2 TRBV7-6 TGTGCCAGCAGCATTCTCCTTTTAGCGGGTAACCAGTACTTC CASSILLLAGNQYF
TRBJ2-4 - TRBD1 TRBV29-1 TGCAGCGTTGGAGCCTGGGACAGGGGATACAATGAGCAGTACTTC CSVGAWDRGYNEQYF
TRBJ1-2 - - TRBV28 TGTGCCAGCAGGACAGTGTTTTCCTCTGACTATGGCTACACCTTC CASRTVFSSDYGYTF
TRBJ1-2 - TRBD1 TRBV28 TGTGCCAGCAGTTTAGGGACAGCCTTCGGCTACACCTTC CASSLGTAFGYTF
TRBJ1-2 - TRBD1 TRBV20-1 TGCAGTGCTTCCCAGGGGGTGGGATATGGCTACACCTTC CSASQGVGYGYTF
TRBJ1-4 - - TRBV6-6 TGTGCCAGCAGTTACGGTCCCCTACCTGAAAAACTGTTTTTT CASSYGPLPEKLFF
TRBJ2-7 few TRBD2 TRBV27 TGTGCCAGCAGTCCGATAGCGGGGGTCCCCTACGAGCAGTACTTC CASSPIAGVPYEQYF
TRBJ1-1 - - TRBV3-1 TGTGCCAGCAGCCAAGACAGGGGAGCTTTCTTT CASSQDRGAFF
TRBJ2-7 - TRBD1 TRBV4-1 TGCGCCAGCAGCCGAACCAGGGGGTACGAGCAGTACTTC CASSRTRGYEQYF
TRBJ2-7 few - TRBV28 TGTGCCAGCAGCTTAATAGGGACAAAGAGCTCCTACGAGCAGTACTTC CASSLIGTKSSYEQYF
TRBJ2-5 - - TRBV7-9 TGTGCCAGCAGCCCAACCACAGGTGCCCAAGAGACCCAGTACTTC CASSPTTGAQETQYF
TRBJ2-1 - TRBD2 TRBV29-1 TGCAGCGTGGAGGGTCAAGCGGGAGAGTACTACAATGAGCAGTTCTTC CSVEGQAGEYYNEQFF
TRBJ2-7 - - TRBV11-2 TGTGCCAGCAGCTTTTTCAACGAGCAGTACTTC CASSFFNEQYF
TRBJ2-7 many - TRBV29-1 TGCAGCGTTGAACTTACCTACGAGCAGTACTTC CSVELTYEQYF
TRBJ1-6 - - TRBV4-1 TGCGCCAGCAGCCAAGGCTCAACCTCACCCCTCCACTTT CASSQGSTSPLHF
TRBJ2-1 - - TRBV5-1 TGCGCCAGCAGCTTGGTGGTAGCGGCATCCTACAATGAGCAGTTCTTC CASSLVVAASYNEQFF
TRBJ1-2 many TRBD1 TRBV4-1 TGCGCCAGCAGCCGCCCAACAGGGGAACTCTATGGCTACACCTTC CASSRPTGELYGYTF
TRBJ2-7 - - TRBV9 TGTGCCAGCAGCGTAGGGGGGGACACCTACGAGCAGTACTTC CASSVGGDTYEQYF
TRBJ2-1 - - TRBV9 TGTGCCAGCAGCGGAACGAATGAGCAGTTCTTC CASSGTNEQFF
TRBJ1-1 - - TRBV21-1 TGTGCCAGTCCAACGCCGGACAGCTACACTGAAGCTTTCTTT CASPTPDSYTEAFF
TRBJ1-2 - - TRBV20-1 TGCAGTGCTAGATGGGGCCCGCGTGGCTACACCTTC CSARWGPRGYTF
TRBJ1-6 few TRBD1 TRBV20-1 TGCAGTGCTAGACCCCCGCAGGGGGCGGTTTCACCCCTCCACTTT CSARPPQGAVSPLHF
TRBJ1-1 - - TRBV6-1 TGTGCCAGCAGTGAAACTGAAGCTTTCTTT CASSETEAFF
TRBJ2-7 - - TRBV12-3/TRBV12-4 TGTGCCAGCAGTTTATTTGGTAGATACGAGCAGTACTTC CASSLFGRYEQYF
TRBJ2-7 - TRBD2 TRBV20-1 TGCAGTGCTAGAATAACTAGCGGGGGGGCCTCCTACGAGCAGTACTTC CSARITSGGASYEQYF
TRBJ2-7 - TRBD1 TRBV3-1 TGTGCCAGCAGCCACCACGTGGGGACAGGCGACTACGAGCAGTACTTC CASSHHVGTGDYEQYF
TRBJ2-3 few TRBD2 TRBV5-7 TGTGCCAGTAGCTATACGACTAGCGGGTGCCCAGATACGCAGTATTTT CASSYTTSGCPDTQYF
TRBJ2-7 few - TRBV12-3/TRBV12-4 TGTGCCAGCAGTTCTGGAGCGGAGCCCTCCTACGAGCAGTACTTC CASSSGAEPSYEQYF
TRBJ2-3 - TRBD1 TRBV7-2 TGTGCCAGCAGCTTAACGGGACAGAGCACAGATACGCAGTATTTT CASSLTGQSTDTQYF
TRBJ2-1 - - TRBV7-2 TGTGCCAGCAGCTTAAGGTCGGGAGCAAACCCACTCTACAATGAGCAGTTCTTC CASSLRSGANPLYNEQFF
TRBJ2-1 - TRBD2 TRBV4-1 TGCGCCAGCAGCCAACTAGGTGGAGCGGGAGATGAGCAGTTCTTC CASSQLGGAGDEQFF
TRBJ2-1 - - TRBV5-1 TGCGCCAGCAGCTTGGAAATGACGGGCTACAATGAGCAGTTCTTC CASSLEMTGYNEQFF
TRBJ2-2 - - TRBV5-1 TGCGCCAGCAGCCTTTCGGACGGGGTTCGGACCGGGGAGCTGTTTTTT CASSLSDGVRTGELFF
TRBJ2-5 - - TRBV6-2/TRBV6-3 TGTGCCAGCAGTCGGACAGCCGCTCGGGAGCAGTACTTC CASSRTAAREQYF
TRBJ2-7 - - TRBV15 TGTGCCACCAGCAGAGCGGGGAGGTGGGGCGAGCAGTACTTC CATSRAGRWGEQYF
TRBJ2-2 few - TRBV29-1 TGCAGCGCTGCCCCGACGGGAGCCACCGGGGAGCTGTTTTTT CSAAPTGATGELFF
TRBJ2-7 few TRBD1 TRBV27 TGTGCCAGCAGACCGGGACAGAGCTACGAGCAGTACTTC CASRPGQSYEQYF
TRBJ2-3 - - TRBV10-1 TGCGCCAGCAGCTATACCTTCCAGACAGTTAGCACAGATACGCAGTATTTT CASSYTFQTVSTDTQYF
TRBJ1-2 - - TRBV5-6 TGTGCCAGCAGCTTGGACCTTCAGGGTGGCTACACCTTC CASSLDLQGGYTF